This T cell receptor beta chain was recorded in a study of blood T cell repertoires in COVID-19. Study at large: Donors in the United States, Italy and Spain gave samples during acute or convalescent COVID-19.

Participants were aged roughly 18 to 100 years from some 24 US areas. What the recovered Cohort 3 donors had was two negative PCRs, clearance, or symptom resolution. Method: immunoSEQ multiplex PCR; TCRdb's copy keeps in-frame clones and lacks some. The sample gives over 120,000 clones, about 80% of which show up once; under 3% is in the top ten. Germline lookup yields CDR1 SNHLY and CDR2 FYNNEI. The length of the CDR3 is 15 residues. After removal of 6 bases from V and 7 bases from J, the junction contained 10 bases not matched to a gene. The sequence came from a woman between 45 and 60 years old who had recovered from COVID-19. The V and J genes are TRBV2 and TRBJ1-4; 8 bases align to TRBD1. Sequenced input: PBMCs or T cells enriched from blood (not recorded which). This chain's CDR3 is CASRYLDRGVEKLFF. The CDR3, as DNA: TGTGCCAGCAGGTACCTCGACAGGGGTGTTGAAAAACTGTTTTTT.